One sample yielded the 20 T cell receptor beta chains listed below, sequenced in a study of blood T cell repertoires in COVID-19. Profiling relied on immunoSEQ multiplex PCR, and the TCRdb table lists in-frame clones only, not all of them. The sample includes approximately 300,000 clones, 70% to 90% seen only once; the top ten take approximately 5.2%. The sequencing input was PBMCs or T cells enriched from blood (not recorded which). The receptor set was obtained from a woman in her thirties who had recovered from COVID-19.

V gene TRBV9 combines with J gene TRBJ2-1; TRBD2 aligns across 12 bases. Per germline, CDR1 SGDLS and CDR2 YYNGEE. The trim removed 3 bases at V and 7 bases at J, leaving 11 bases unmatched. The CDR3 length is 17 residues. The CDR3 reads CASSERPPSGGGNEQFF. CDR3 nucleotides: TGTGCCAGCAGCGAACGCCCTCCTAGCGGGGGGGGTAATGAGCAGTTCTTC.

This clone has just a few counts. The chain couples TRBV5-1 to TRBJ2-3; 8 nucleotides line up with TRBD1. In germline, CDR1 is SGHRS, CDR2 YFSETQ. V was pared by 4 bases and J by 4 bases, with 8 bases of the junction left unmatched. The CDR3 loop spans 15 amino acids. The CDR3 region has the DNA TGCGCCAGCAGCCCCAGGGGGCAGGGCCCAGATACGCAGTATTTT. Translated: CASSPRGQGPDTQYF. Full variable domain (missing parts from reference TRBV5-1 and TRBJ2-3): KAGVTQTPRYLIKTRGQQVTLSCSPISGHRSVSWYQQTPGQGLQFLFEYFSETQRNKGNFPGRFSGRQFSNSRSEMNVSTLELGDSALYLCASSPRGQGPDTQYFGPGTRLTVL.

Comments on this clone: One end of the junction is discordant with germline, which a read error may explain. V usage is TRBV7-8 and J usage is TRBJ1-2, with D perhaps matching TRBD1 (6 bases). The germline CDR1 and CDR2 sequences are SGHVS and FQNEAQ. The CDR3 loop spans 15 amino acids. In DNA form, the CDR3 reads TGTGCCAGCACCTTAAACGTCGACAGGCTCTATGGCTACACCTTC. It specifies CASTLNVDRLYGYTF.

This chain uses TRBV3-1 (or the pseudogene TRBV3-2) with TRBJ1-5; possibly TRBD1 for D (6 bases). The CDR3 is 16 amino acids. V was cut by 0 bases and J by 4 bases, with 13 bases left in between. Germline V gives CDR1 LGHDT, CDR2 YNNKEL (reference sequence). CDR3 in DNA: TGTGCCAGCAGCCAAGATTACAGGGTGTGGAATCAGCCCCAGCATTTT. Protein sequence: CASSQDYRVWNQPQHF.

The V gene is TRBV12-3 or TRBV12-4, the J gene TRBJ1-1; no clear D. The CDR3 consists of 13 residues. V lost 6 bases, J lost 0 bases, and 8 bases lay in between. This CDR3 is CASSPGMNTEAFF. DNA of the CDR3: TGTGCCAGCAGCCCGGGTATGAACACTGAAGCTTTCTTT.

This clone appeared once. This rearrangement joins TRBV30 to TRBJ2-7; 11 bases match TRBD1. The germline gives CDR1 GTSNPN, CDR2 SVGIG (reference sequence). CDR3 length: 14 residues. The trim removed 2 bases at V and 5 bases at J, leaving 5 bases unmatched. The CDR3 region is CAWSTGQGGDEQYF. Here the CDR3 DNA reads TGTGCCTGGAGTACGGGACAGGGGGGGGACGAGCAGTACTTC.

The CDR3 loop reads CASGSNRDYEQYF. CDR3 coding DNA: TGTGCTAGTGGTTCAAACAGGGATTACGAGCAGTACTTC. The J gene is TRBJ2-7, the V gene TRBV12-5; D may be TRBD1 (6 bases). In germline, CDR1 is LGHNT, CDR2 FRNRAP. This CDR3 has 13 amino acids. Trimming left V 4 bases short and J 4 bases short, with 11 bases between.

This rearrangement joins TRBV4-1 to TRBJ2-3; 9 positions agree with TRBD2. The J segment lost 2 bases and the V segment lost 0 bases, leaving 3 bases of the junction unmatched. The CDR3 runs to 16 residues. CDR1 and CDR2 (germline): MGHRA, YSYEKL. The CDR3 reads CASSQEQRGVTDTQYF. Here the CDR3 DNA reads TGCGCCAGCAGCCAAGAGCAGCGGGGGGTCACAGATACGCAGTATTTT.

The sample holds one count of this clone. This chain uses TRBV5-8 with TRBJ1-3; D ambiguous. V was cut by 0 bases and J by 0 bases, with 10 bases left in between. The germline gives CDR1 SGHTS, CDR2 YDEGEE. This CDR3 region has 16 residues. CDR3 region: CASSLGGDPSGNTIYF. CDR3 sequence (DNA): TGTGCCAGCAGCTTGGGTGGAGACCCCTCTGGAAACACCATATATTTT.

On this clone itself: Other DNA sequences of this sample code for an identical CDR3. The chain uses TRBV5-1 and TRBJ1-2; TRBD1 aligns across 9 bases. The length of the CDR3 is 13 residues. With V trimmed by 0 bases and J by 6 bases, 0 bases remained unmatched. From germline, CDR1 is SGHRS and CDR2 YFSETQ. CDR3 sequence: CASSLGTGDGYTF. CDR3 sequence (DNA): TGCGCCAGCAGCTTGGGGACAGGGGATGGCTACACCTTC.

The chain couples TRBV11-3 to TRBJ2-2, with TRBD1 identical over 7 bases. Trimming cost V 6 bases and J 5 bases; bases outside gene matches: 3. From germline, CDR1 is SGHNT and CDR2 YENEEA. The CDR3 has 13 amino acids. CDR3 in amino acids: CASRQGSTGELFF. The DNA for the CDR3 is TGTGCCAGCAGACAGGGGTCAACCGGGGAGCTGTTTTTT.

The V call is TRBV6-5, the J call TRBJ1-5; 7 bases fit TRBD1. Per germline, CDR1 MNHEY and CDR2 SVGAGI. V lost 5 bases to trimming and J lost 1 base; unmatched junction nucleotides: 2. The CDR3 length is 14 residues. The CDR3 DNA sequence: TGTGCCAGCAGTCTACAGGGGAGCAATCAGCCCCAGCATTTT. This gives the protein CASSLQGSNQPQHF.

The J gene is TRBJ2-3, the V gene TRBV30; D may be TRBD1 (7 bases). CDR1 is GTSNPN and CDR2 is SVGIG in the germline V gene (reference sequence). The V and J ends lost 2 bases and 0 bases respectively, with 12 bases between them. CDR3 length: 15 amino acids. The CDR3 sequence is CAWSIRGASTDTQYF. CDR3 nucleotide sequence: TGTGCCTGGAGTATCAGGGGGGCTAGCACAGATACGCAGTATTTT.

This chain joins TRBV6-1 and TRBJ2-1, with 7 bases identical to TRBD2. V shed 4 bases, J shed 4 bases, and the junction held 13 bases outside the gene matches. The CDR3 is made up of 17 amino acids. Germline lookup yields CDR1 MNHNS and CDR2 SASEGT. The CDR3 bases are TGTGCCAGCAGTGCCCTGAGTCCGCAGCGGGGTTACAATGAGCAGTTCTTC. This encodes CASSALSPQRGYNEQFF.

The genes are TRBV9 and TRBJ2-1, with 11 bases that match TRBD2. The V gene end was trimmed by 0 bases and the J gene end by 9 bases; junction bases not matched to a gene: 5. CDR3 length: 15 residues. Germline assignment: CDR1 SGDLS and CDR2 YYNGEE. In DNA, the CDR3 is TGTGCCAGCAGCGTAGTAGCGGGGGGGCCTGGTGAGCAGTTCTTC. It encodes CASSVVAGGPGEQFF.

The chain couples TRBV11-2 to TRBJ2-7; 7 bases agree with TRBD1. The CDR3 runs to 15 residues. The V and J ends lost 1 base and 2 bases, in that order; junction bases with no gene match: 5. Per the germline V gene, CDR1 is SGHAT and CDR2 is FQNNGV. The chain's CDR3 is CASSLGTGPTYEQYF. The CDR3 DNA follows: TGTGCCAGCAGCTTAGGGACAGGACCTACCTACGAGCAGTACTTC.

This clone is a singleton in its sample. This chain links TRBV5-1 with TRBJ1-6; 8 bases match TRBD1. The CDR3 runs to 17 residues. V shed 4 bases and J 4 bases; nucleotides not matched to a gene: 10. Germline CDR1 is SGHRS and CDR2 is YFSETQ. The CDR3 DNA reads TGCGCCAGCAGCGGTGGACAGGGTGAGAGTTATAATTCACCCCTCCACTTT. It codes for CASSGGQGESYNSPLHF.

In this sample, this clone turned up once. The gene calls are TRBV3-1 (or the pseudogene TRBV3-2) and TRBJ1-2; 9 bases agree with TRBD1. Unmatched junction bases numbered 5, after V lost 6 bases and J lost 3 bases. The length of the CDR3 is 14 residues. Germline loops: CDR1 LGHDT, CDR2 YNNKEL (reference sequence). Written as DNA, the CDR3 is TGTGCCAGCAGGAGGACAGGGGAGGACTATGGCTACACCTTC. This codes for CASRRTGEDYGYTF.

V is TRBV5-5 and J is TRBJ1-3; D not certain. The CDR3 length is 15 residues. V was pared by 5 bases and J by 0 bases, with 12 bases between. Germline CDR1 reads SGHKS; CDR2 reads YYEKEE (reference sequence). The CDR3: CASSPGLISGNTIYF. The CDR3 DNA is TGTGCCAGCAGTCCAGGACTGATCTCTGGAAACACCATATATTTT.

This clone was counted a few times. This chain uses TRBV30 with TRBJ2-1; 15 bases are a match to TRBD2. The germline V gene has CDR1 GTSNPN and CDR2 SVGIG (reference sequence). The ends lost 1 base at V and 3 bases at J; junction bases unmatched: 10. This CDR3 contains 19 residues. In nucleotides, the CDR3 is TGTGCCTGGAGTGGATGGACTAGCGGGGGGGCTGAGTTCTACAATGAGCAGTTCTTC. Its protein is CAWSGWTSGGAEFYNEQFF.